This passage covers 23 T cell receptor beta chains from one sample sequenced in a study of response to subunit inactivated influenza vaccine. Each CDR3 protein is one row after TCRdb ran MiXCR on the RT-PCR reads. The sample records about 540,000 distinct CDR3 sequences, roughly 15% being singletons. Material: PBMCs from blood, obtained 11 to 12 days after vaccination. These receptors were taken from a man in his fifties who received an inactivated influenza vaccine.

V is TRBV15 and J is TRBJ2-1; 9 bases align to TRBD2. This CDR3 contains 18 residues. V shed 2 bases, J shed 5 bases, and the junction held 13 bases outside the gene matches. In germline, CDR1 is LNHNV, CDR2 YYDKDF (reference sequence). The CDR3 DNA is TGTGCCACCAGCAGAAGGAGGGGCTCTAGCGGGACCCACAATGAGCAGTTCTTC. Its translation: CATSRRRGSSGTHNEQFF.

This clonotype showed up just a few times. In nucleotides, the CDR3 is TGTGCCAGCAGCGCGGGGGTTGACACCGGGGAGCTGTTTTTT. Its protein product is CASSAGVDTGELFF. The chain joins TRBV7-6 to TRBJ2-2; TRBD2 matches at 7 bases. V shed 5 bases, J shed 3 bases, and the junction held 3 bases outside the gene matches. This CDR3 is built from 14 residues. Germline CDR1 is SGHVS and CDR2 is FNYEAQ.

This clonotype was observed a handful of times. The CDR3 coding sequence is TGCAGTGCTAGTTGGGACAGGGGAGGCTACGAGCAGTACTTC. Amino acids: CSASWDRGGYEQYF. The gene calls are TRBV20-1 and TRBJ2-7; TRBD1 matches 10 bases. Germline V gene lookup returns CDR1 DFQATT and CDR2 SNEGSKA (reference sequence). J was trimmed by 3 bases and V by 3 bases; bases with no gene match: 5. The CDR3 contains 14 residues.

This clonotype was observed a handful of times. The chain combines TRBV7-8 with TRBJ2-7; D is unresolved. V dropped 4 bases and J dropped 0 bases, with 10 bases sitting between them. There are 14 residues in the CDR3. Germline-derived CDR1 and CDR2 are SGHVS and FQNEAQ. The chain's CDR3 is CASSSSESSYEQYF. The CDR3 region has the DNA TGTGCCAGCAGCTCATCGGAGAGCTCCTACGAGCAGTACTTC.

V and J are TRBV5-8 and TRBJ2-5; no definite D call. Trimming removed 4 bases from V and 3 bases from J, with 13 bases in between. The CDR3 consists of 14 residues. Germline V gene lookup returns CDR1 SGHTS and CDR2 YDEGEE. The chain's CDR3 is CASSPGFSKETQYF. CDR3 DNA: TGTGCCAGCAGCCCCGGATTCTCCAAAGAGACCCAGTACTTC.

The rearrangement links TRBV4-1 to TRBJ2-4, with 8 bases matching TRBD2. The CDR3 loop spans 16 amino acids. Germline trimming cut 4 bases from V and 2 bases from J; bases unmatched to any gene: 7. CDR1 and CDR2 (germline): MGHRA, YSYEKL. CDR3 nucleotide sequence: TGCGCCAGCAGCCCGGTAGCGGGGCGGTCCAAAAACATTCAGTACTTC. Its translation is CASSPVAGRSKNIQYF.

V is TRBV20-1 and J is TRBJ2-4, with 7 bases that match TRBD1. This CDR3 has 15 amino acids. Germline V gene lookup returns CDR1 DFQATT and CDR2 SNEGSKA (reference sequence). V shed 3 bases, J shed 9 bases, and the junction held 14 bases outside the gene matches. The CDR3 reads CSASATGAAGRIQYF. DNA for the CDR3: TGCAGTGCTAGTGCAACAGGGGCCGCAGGGCGCATTCAGTACTTC.

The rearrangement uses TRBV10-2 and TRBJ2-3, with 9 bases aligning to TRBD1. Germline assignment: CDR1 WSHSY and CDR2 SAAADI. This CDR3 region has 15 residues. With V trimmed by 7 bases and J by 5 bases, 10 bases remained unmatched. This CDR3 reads CASTGQGDSQDTQYF. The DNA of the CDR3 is TGCGCCAGCACGGGACAGGGAGATTCGCAAGATACGCAGTATTTT.

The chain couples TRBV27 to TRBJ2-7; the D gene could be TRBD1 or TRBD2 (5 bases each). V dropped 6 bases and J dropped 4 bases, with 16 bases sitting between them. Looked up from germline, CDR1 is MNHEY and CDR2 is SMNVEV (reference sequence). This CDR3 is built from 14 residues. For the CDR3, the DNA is TGTGCCAGCAGCCCGGGGCGGCACAATTACGAGCAGTACTTC. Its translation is CASSPGRHNYEQYF.

The CDR3 reads CASSTRGGGNQPQHF. In DNA form, the CDR3 reads TGTGCCAGCAGTACCCGGGGAGGCGGCAATCAGCCCCAGCATTTT. J is TRBJ1-5 and V is TRBV12-3 or TRBV12-4, with D unclear. The V and J ends lost 5 bases and 2 bases respectively, with 13 bases between them. This CDR3 spans 15 amino acids.

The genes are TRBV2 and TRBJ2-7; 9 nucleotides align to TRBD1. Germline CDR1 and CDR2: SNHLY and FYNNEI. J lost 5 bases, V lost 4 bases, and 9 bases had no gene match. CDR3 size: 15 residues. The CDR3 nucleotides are TGTGCCAGCAGTGGGATCGGGACAGGGAGGGACGAGCAGTACTTC. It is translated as CASSGIGTGRDEQYF.

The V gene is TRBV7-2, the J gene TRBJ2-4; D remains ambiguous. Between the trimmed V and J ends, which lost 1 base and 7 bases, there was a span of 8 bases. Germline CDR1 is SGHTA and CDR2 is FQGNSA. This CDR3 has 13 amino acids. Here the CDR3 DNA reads TGTGCCAGCAGCTTAGGTGGTTCCAACATTCAGTACTTC. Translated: CASSLGGSNIQYF. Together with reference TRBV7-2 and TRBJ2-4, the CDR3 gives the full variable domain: GAGVSQSPSNKVTEKGKDVELRCDPISGHTALYWYRQSLGQGLEFLIYFQGNSAPDKSGLPSDRFSAERTGGSVSTLTIQRTQQEDSAVYLCASSLGGSNIQYFGAGTRLSVL.

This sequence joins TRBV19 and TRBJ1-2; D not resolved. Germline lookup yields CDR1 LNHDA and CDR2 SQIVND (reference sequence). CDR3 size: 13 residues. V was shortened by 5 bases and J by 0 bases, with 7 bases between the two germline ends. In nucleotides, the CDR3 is TGTGCCAGTAGTGACGCGGCTAACTATGGCTACACCTTC. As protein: CASSDAANYGYTF.

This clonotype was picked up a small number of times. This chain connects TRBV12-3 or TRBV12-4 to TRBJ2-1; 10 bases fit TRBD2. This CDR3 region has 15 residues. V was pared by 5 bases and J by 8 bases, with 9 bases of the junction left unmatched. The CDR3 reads CASSINSGGFYEQFF. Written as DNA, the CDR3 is TGTGCCAGCAGTATAAATAGCGGGGGGTTCTATGAGCAGTTCTTC.

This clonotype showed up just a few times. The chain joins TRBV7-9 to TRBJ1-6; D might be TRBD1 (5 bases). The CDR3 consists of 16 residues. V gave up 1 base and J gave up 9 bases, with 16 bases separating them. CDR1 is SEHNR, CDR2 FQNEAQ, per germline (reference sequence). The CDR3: CASSLEPVRGVSPLHF. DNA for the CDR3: TGTGCCAGCAGCTTAGAACCGGTGAGGGGCGTTTCACCCCTCCACTTT.

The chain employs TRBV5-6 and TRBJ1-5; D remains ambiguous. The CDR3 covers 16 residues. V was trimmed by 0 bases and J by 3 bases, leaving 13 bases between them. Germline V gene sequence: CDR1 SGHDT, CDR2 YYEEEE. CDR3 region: CASSLGGIWSNQPQHF. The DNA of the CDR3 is TGTGCCAGCAGCTTGGGAGGGATCTGGTCCAATCAGCCCCAGCATTTT.

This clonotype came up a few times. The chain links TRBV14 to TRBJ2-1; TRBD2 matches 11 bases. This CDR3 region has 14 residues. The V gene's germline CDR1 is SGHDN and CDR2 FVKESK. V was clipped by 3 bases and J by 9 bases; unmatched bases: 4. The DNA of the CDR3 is TGTGCCAGCAGCCACGGACTAGCGGGTCTTGAGCAGTTCTTC. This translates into CASSHGLAGLEQFF.

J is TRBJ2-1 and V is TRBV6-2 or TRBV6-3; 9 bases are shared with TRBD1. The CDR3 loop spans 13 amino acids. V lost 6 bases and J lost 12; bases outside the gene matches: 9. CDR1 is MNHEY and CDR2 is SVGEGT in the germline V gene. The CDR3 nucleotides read TGTGCCAGCAGCTATACCCCGGGACAGGGGCAGTTCTTC. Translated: CASSYTPGQGQFF.

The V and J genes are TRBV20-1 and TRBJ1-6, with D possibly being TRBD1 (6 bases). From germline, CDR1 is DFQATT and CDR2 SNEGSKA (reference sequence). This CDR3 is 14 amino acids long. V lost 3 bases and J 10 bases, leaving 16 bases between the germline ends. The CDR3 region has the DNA TGCAGTGCTAGTACACAGGGCTTAGGATCACCCCTCCACTTT. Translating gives CSASTQGLGSPLHF.

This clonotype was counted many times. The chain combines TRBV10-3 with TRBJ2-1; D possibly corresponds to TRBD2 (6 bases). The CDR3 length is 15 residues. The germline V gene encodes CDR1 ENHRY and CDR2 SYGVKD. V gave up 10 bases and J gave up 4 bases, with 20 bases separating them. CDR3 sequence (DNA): TGTGCCACCTCTCAAGGAGGGAACCTTTACAATGAGCAGTTCTTC. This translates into CATSQGGNLYNEQFF.

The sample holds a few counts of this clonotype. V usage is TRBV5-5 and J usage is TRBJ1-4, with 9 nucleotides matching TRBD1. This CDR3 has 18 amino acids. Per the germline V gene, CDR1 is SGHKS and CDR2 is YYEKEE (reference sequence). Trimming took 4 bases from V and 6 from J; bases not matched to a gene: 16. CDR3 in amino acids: CASSAPRDRALVDEKLFF. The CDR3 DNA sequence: TGTGCCAGCAGCGCCCCCCGGGACAGGGCCCTTGTCGATGAAAAACTGTTTTTT.

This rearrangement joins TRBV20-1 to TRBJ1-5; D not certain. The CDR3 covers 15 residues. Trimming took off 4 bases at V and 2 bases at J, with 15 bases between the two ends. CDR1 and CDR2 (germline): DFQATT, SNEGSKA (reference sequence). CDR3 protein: CSAIDPTSGNQPQHF. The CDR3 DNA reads TGCAGTGCTATAGACCCGACTTCGGGCAATCAGCCCCAGCATTTT.

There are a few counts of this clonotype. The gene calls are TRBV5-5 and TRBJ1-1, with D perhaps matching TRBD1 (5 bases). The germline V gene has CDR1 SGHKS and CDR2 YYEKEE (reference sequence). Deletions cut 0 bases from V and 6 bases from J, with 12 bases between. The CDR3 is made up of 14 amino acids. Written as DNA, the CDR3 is TGTGCCAGCAGCTTGGACCCAGGGCGGTCTGAAGCTTTCTTT. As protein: CASSLDPGRSEAFF.